This entry lists 2 T cell receptor beta chains sequenced from one sample in a study of T cell repertoires in cytomegalovirus infection. Each CDR3 protein gets one entry after TCRdb re-called the reads with MiXCR. The data hold around 180,000 distinct CDR3 sequences, with under 30% observed a single time. Sequencing was performed on PBMCs. The receptors stem from a human donor in good health (CMV status not recorded). Some clones in this sample may be carry-over from other donors' samples.

The chain joins TRBV7-8 to TRBJ2-3; the D gene is possibly TRBD1 (6 bases). Germline loops: CDR1 SGHVS, CDR2 FQNEAQ. The ends were cut back, 5 bases at V and 0 bases at J, with 9 bases in the middle. The CDR3 totals 14 residues. The CDR3, as DNA: TGTGCCAGCAGCACCGACAGGAGCACAGATACGCAGTATTTT. It is translated as CASSTDRSTDTQYF.

This chain uses TRBV12-3 or TRBV12-4 with TRBJ2-5, with a tentative D call TRBD2 (7 bases). V lost 3 bases, J lost 4 bases, and 9 bases lay in between. The CDR3 is 13 amino acids. In DNA, the CDR3 is TGTGCCAGCAGTTTCGGGGGGCTAGAGACCCAGTACTTC. It is translated as CASSFGGLETQYF.